The 15 T cell receptor beta chains presented below share a single source sample, sequenced in a study of T cells in tumors after PD-1 blockade. The data were produced by immunoSEQ multiplex PCR, yet TCRdb's version contains in-frame clones alone and is incomplete. The profile shows around 25,000 clones, 82% of them singletons. The sample was PBMCs, taken after anti-PD-1 treatment. The receptors stem from a human donor with basal cell carcinoma.

The table lists this clone with a few counts. This sequence joins TRBV5-1 and TRBJ2-7; 11 bases align to TRBD2. With V trimmed by 0 bases and J by 1 base, 3 bases remained unmatched. There are 16 residues in the CDR3. The germline CDR1 and CDR2 sequences are SGHRS and YFSETQ. The CDR3 spells CASSLGTSGGSYEQYF. Written as DNA, the CDR3 is TGCGCCAGCAGCTTGGGAACTAGCGGGGGTTCCTACGAGCAGTACTTC.

The chain joins TRBV9 to TRBJ1-2; D perhaps matches TRBD1 (6 bases). The germline CDR1 and CDR2 sequences are SGDLS and YYNGEE. This CDR3 is built from 13 residues. V dropped 4 bases and J dropped 1 base, with 8 bases sitting between them. DNA for the CDR3: TGTGCCAGCAGCCTGGACAGTAACTATGGCTACACCTTC. It encodes CASSLDSNYGYTF. The full variable domain, rest sourced from reference TRBV9 and TRBJ1-2, is DSGVTQTPKHLITATGQRVTLRCSPRSGDLSVYWYQQSLDQGLQFLIQYYNGEERAKGNILERFSAQQFPDLHSELNLSSLELGDSALYFCASSLDSNYGYTFGSGTRLTVV.

The rearrangement links TRBV30 to TRBJ1-3; D not resolved. The germline gives CDR1 GTSNPN, CDR2 SVGIG (reference sequence). This CDR3 comprises 14 residues. V lost 0 bases and J lost 0, with 6 bases in between. The CDR3 nucleotides are TGTGCCTGGAGTGTTAGTACCTCTGGAAACACCATATATTTT. As protein: CAWSVSTSGNTIYF.

This sequence joins TRBV5-4 and TRBJ2-5, with D unclear. Germline lookup yields CDR1 SGHNT and CDR2 YYREEE (reference sequence). The length of the CDR3 is 13 residues. V lost 0 bases and J lost 5, with 8 bases in between. CDR3 coding DNA: TGTGCCAGCAGCTTGGAGGGTCGGGAGACCCAGTACTTC. This gives the protein CASSLEGRETQYF.

The chain employs TRBV5-1 and TRBJ2-2; TRBD1 is a possible D gene (6 bases). The CDR3 is made up of 15 amino acids. Trimming took off 0 bases at V and 4 bases at J, with 10 bases between the two ends. Germline V gene data show CDR1 as SGHRS and CDR2 as YFSETQ. CDR3 protein: CASSLVAGVTGELFF. The CDR3 DNA is TGCGCCAGCAGCTTGGTGGCAGGGGTCACCGGGGAGCTGTTTTTT.

The genes are TRBV19 and TRBJ2-3; D not certain. V was trimmed by 7 bases and J by 4 bases, leaving 15 bases between them. The CDR3 totals 14 residues. Germline-derived CDR1 and CDR2 are LNHDA and SQIVND (reference sequence). CDR3 sequence: CASTFGPGADTQYF. The CDR3 DNA follows: TGTGCCAGTACCTTTGGGCCTGGGGCAGATACGCAGTATTTT.

The rearrangement links TRBV19 to TRBJ2-2; tentatively, D is TRBD1 or TRBD2 (7 bases each). CDR1 is LNHDA and CDR2 is SQIVND in the germline V gene (reference sequence). V dropped 6 bases and J dropped 0 bases, with 17 bases sitting between them. This CDR3 has 17 residues. CDR3 sequence reads: CASRFGRDSANTGELFF. The CDR3 bases are TGTGCCAGTAGGTTTGGGAGGGACAGCGCGAACACCGGGGAGCTGTTTTTT.

This chain links TRBV30 with TRBJ2-2, with TRBD1 matching over 7 bases. The V segment lost 2 bases and the J segment 2 bases; nucleotides outside the gene matches: 5. CDR1 is GTSNPN, CDR2 SVGIG, per germline (reference sequence). The CDR3 loop spans 15 amino acids. CDR3 sequence (DNA): TGTGCCTGGAGTTGGACAGGATTAAACACCGGGGAGCTGTTTTTT. Translating it yields CAWSWTGLNTGELFF.

Notes on this clone: This same CDR3 is encoded by further DNA sequences in the sample. The chain combines TRBV5-1 with TRBJ2-2, with 7 bases matching TRBD2. With 4 bases clipped from V and 5 bases from J, the junction kept 8 bases outside the gene matches. Germline loops: CDR1 SGHRS, CDR2 YFSETQ. This CDR3 has 15 residues. The CDR3: CASSLGGGRTGELFF. The CDR3 DNA reads TGCGCCAGCAGCCTTGGGGGGGGGAGAACCGGGGAGCTGTTTTTT.

The CDR3 nucleotides read TGTGCCAGCAGCTTGGATGGCAGTTATGGTGGCTACACCTTC. Translating it yields CASSLDGSYGGYTF. This rearrangement joins TRBV5-4 to TRBJ1-2; no firm D call. The CDR3 spans 14 residues. The germline gives CDR1 SGHNT, CDR2 YYREEE (reference sequence). The ends were cut back, 0 bases at V and 7 bases at J, with 13 bases in the middle.

The rearrangement links TRBV10-3 to TRBJ2-5, with TRBD1 matching 10 bases. V trimming: 2 bases; J trimming: 3 bases; junction bases outside the gene matches: 6. The CDR3 runs to 16 residues. CDR1 and CDR2 (germline): ENHRY, SYGVKD. The CDR3 DNA follows: TGTGCCATCAGTGAGATTGGACAGGGGGGTGAAGAGACCCAGTACTTC. Its translation is CAISEIGQGGEETQYF.

The V call is TRBV6-4, the J call TRBJ2-3; D is perhaps TRBD1 (5 bases). The V end was cut by 0 bases, the J end by 4 bases, with 5 bases between. The V gene's germline CDR1 is MRHNA and CDR2 SNTAGT. The CDR3 loop spans 13 amino acids. CDR3 loop: CASSDSGPDTQYF. CDR3 nucleotides: TGTGCCAGCAGTGACTCGGGGCCAGATACGCAGTATTTT.

Comments on this clone: Distinct nucleotide sequences in the sample also encode this CDR3. This chain links TRBV12-3 or TRBV12-4 with TRBJ1-2, with 7 nucleotides matching TRBD1. The V segment lost 5 bases and the J segment 8 bases; nucleotides outside the gene matches: 5. The CDR3 is made up of 12 amino acids. The CDR3 DNA follows: TGTGCCAGCAGTCTGACAGGGTACGGCTACACCTTC. Translating it yields CASSLTGYGYTF.

V is TRBV7-3 and J is TRBJ2-3; D might be TRBD2 (6 bases). The CDR3 extends over 15 amino acids. CDR1 is SGHTA, CDR2 FQGTGA, per germline. V dropped 2 bases and J dropped 4 bases, with 13 bases sitting between them. CDR3 loop: CASSLGTGVADTQYF. DNA of the CDR3: TGTGCCAGCAGCTTAGGGACTGGGGTAGCAGATACGCAGTATTTT.

The rearrangement links TRBV18 to TRBJ2-3; D gene uncertain. The CDR3 is 15 residues long. Germline V CDR1 and CDR2: KGHSH, LQKENI. V was cut by 2 bases and J by 0 bases, with 9 bases left in between. The CDR3 loop is CASSPASTSTDTQYF. CDR3 in DNA: TGTGCCAGCTCACCAGCCAGTACTAGCACAGATACGCAGTATTTT. Filled out from reference TRBV18 and TRBJ2-3, the complete variable domain reads NAGVMQNPRHLVRRRGQEARLRCSPMKGHSHVYWYRQLPEEGLKFMVYLQKENIIDESGMPKERFSAEFPKEGPSILRIQQVVRGDSAAYFCASSPASTSTDTQYFGPGTRLTVL.